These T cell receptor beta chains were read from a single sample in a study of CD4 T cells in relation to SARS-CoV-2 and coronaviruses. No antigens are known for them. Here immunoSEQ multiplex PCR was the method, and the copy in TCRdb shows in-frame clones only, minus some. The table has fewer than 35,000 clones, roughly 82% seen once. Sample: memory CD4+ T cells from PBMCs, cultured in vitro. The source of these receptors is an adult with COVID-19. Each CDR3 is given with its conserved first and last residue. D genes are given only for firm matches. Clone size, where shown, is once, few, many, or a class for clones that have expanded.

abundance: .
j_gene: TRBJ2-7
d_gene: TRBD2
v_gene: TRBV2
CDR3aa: CASSSGTSGRALNEQYF
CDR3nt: TGTGCCAGCAGCTCCGGGACTAGCGGGAGGGCCTTGAACGAGCAGTACTTC

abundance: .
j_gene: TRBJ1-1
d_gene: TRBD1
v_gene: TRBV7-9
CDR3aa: CASSFRQGGLNTEAFF
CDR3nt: TGTGCCAGCAGCTTCCGACAGGGGGGGTTGAACACTGAAGCTTTCTTT

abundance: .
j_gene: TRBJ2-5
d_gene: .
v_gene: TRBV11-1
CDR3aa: CASSLASGQTQYF
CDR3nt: TGTGCCAGCAGCTTAGCGAGTGGTCAGACCCAGTACTTC

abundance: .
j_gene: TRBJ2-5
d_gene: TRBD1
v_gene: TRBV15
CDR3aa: CATSIRDRGETQYF
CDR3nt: TGTGCCACCAGCATCCGGGACAGGGGAGAGACCCAGTACTTC

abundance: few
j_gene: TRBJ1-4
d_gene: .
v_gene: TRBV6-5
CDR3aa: CASTGVGTTNEKLFF
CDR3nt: TGTGCCAGCACCGGGGTAGGGACAACTAATGAAAAACTGTTTTTT

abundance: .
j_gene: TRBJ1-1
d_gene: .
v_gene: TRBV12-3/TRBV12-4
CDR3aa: CASSLAGPTEAFF
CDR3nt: TGTGCCAGCAGTTTAGCAGGTCCGACAGAAGCTTTCTTT

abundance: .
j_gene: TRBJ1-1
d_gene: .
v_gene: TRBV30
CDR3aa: CAWSWLVQNTEAFF
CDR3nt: TGTGCCTGGAGTTGGCTCGTCCAGAACACTGAAGCTTTCTTT

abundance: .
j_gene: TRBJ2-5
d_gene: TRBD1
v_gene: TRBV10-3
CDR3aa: CAISARDREQETQYF
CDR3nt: TGTGCCATCAGTGCCCGGGACAGGGAACAAGAGACCCAGTACTTC

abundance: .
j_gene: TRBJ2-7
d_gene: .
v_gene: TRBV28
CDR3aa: CASSSQDPSRGAYEQYF
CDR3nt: TGTGCCAGCAGTTCCCAAGATCCTAGCAGGGGAGCCTACGAGCAGTACTTC

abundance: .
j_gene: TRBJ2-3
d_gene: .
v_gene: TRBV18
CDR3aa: CASSRATDTQYF
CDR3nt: TGTGCCAGCTCACGCGCCACAGATACGCAGTATTTT

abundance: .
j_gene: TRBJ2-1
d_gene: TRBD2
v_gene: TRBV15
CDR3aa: CATSRALAGGNEQFF
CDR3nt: TGTGCCACCAGCAGAGCACTAGCGGGCGGGAATGAGCAGTTCTTC

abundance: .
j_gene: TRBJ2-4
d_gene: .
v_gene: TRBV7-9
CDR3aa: CASSLGLAKNIQYF
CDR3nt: TGTGCCAGCAGCTTAGGGCTAGCCAAAAACATTCAGTACTTC

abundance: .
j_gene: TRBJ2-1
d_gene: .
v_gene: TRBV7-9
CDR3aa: CASSYRSRNSGNNEQFF
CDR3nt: TGTGCCAGCAGCTATCGATCGCGAAACTCGGGGAACAATGAGCAGTTCTTC

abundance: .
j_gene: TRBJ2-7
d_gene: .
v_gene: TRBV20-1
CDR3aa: CSARRLYEQYF
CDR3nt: TGCAGTGCTAGGAGACTCTACGAGCAGTACTTC

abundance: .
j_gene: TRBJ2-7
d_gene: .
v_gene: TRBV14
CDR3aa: CASSQVPQLAYF
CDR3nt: TGTGCCAGCAGCCAAGTCCCCCAGCTCGCGTACTTC

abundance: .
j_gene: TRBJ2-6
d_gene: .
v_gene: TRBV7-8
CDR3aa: CASSFSSGANVLTF
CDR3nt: TGTGCCAGCAGCTTTAGTTCTGGGGCCAACGTCCTGACTTTC

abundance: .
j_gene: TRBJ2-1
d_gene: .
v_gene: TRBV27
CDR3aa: CASGVSGLAYNEQFF
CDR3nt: TGTGCCAGCGGAGTCTCGGGACTGGCTTACAATGAGCAGTTCTTC

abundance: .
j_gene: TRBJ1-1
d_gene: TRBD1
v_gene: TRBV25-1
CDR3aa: CASSYLDREDTEAFF
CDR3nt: TGTGCCAGCAGTTACCTGGACAGGGAAGACACTGAAGCTTTCTTT

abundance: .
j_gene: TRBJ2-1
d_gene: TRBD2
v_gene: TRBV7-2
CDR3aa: CASSLRGLAGKSSNEQFF
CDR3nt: TGTGCCAGCAGCTTAAGGGGACTAGCGGGAAAGAGTTCGAATGAGCAGTTCTTC

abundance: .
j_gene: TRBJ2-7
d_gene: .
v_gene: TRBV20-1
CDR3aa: CSASPGYYEQYF
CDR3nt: TGCAGTGCTAGTCCAGGATATTACGAGCAGTACTTC

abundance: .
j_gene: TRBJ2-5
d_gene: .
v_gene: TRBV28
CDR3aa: CASSFLGPQETQYF
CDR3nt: TGTGCCAGCAGTTTCCTTGGGCCGCAAGAGACCCAGTACTTC

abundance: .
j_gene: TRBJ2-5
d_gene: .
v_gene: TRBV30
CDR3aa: CAWSVGGRETQYF
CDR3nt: TGTGCCTGGAGTGTAGGGGGTAGAGAGACCCAGTACTTC

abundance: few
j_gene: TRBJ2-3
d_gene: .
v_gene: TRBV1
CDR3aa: CTSSPPGLAGDEHSTDTQYF
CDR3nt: TGCACCAGCAGCCCGCCCGGACTAGCGGGAGATGAGCATAGCACAGATACGCAGTATTTT

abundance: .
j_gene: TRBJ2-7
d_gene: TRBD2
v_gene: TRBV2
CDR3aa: CASSPITLAGTSGLEQYF
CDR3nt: TGTGCCAGCAGTCCCATAACCCTGGCCGGGACTAGCGGGCTCGAGCAGTACTTC

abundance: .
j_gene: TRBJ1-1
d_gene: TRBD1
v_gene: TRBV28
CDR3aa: CASSPGTGRGGTEAFF
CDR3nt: TGTGCCAGCAGTCCCGGGACAGGGAGAGGGGGCACTGAAGCTTTCTTT

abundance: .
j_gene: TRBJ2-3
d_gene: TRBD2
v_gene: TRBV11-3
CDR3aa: CASSLDGFLAGSATQYF
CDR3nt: TGTGCCAGCAGCTTAGATGGGTTTCTAGCGGGAAGTGCTACGCAGTATTTT

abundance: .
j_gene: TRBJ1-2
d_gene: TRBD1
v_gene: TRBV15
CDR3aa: CATSGDRAGYYGYTF
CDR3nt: TGTGCCACCAGCGGAGACAGGGCGGGATACTATGGCTACACCTTC

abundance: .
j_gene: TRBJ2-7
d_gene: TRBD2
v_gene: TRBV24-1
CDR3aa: CATSVGTSGQNYEQYF
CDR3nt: TGTGCCACCAGTGTCGGGACTAGCGGGCAGAACTACGAGCAGTACTTC

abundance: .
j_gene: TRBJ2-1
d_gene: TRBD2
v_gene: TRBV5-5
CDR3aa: CASSWTSDNEQFF
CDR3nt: TGTGCCAGCAGCTGGACTAGCGACAATGAGCAGTTCTTC

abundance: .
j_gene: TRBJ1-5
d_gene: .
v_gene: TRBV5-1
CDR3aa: CASSLGSSLDQPQHF
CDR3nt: TGCGCCAGCAGCTTGGGATCGTCTCTCGATCAGCCCCAGCATTTT

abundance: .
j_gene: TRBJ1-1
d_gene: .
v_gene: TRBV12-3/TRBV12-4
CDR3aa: CASSFANTEAFF
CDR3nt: TGTGCCAGCAGTTTCGCGAACACTGAAGCTTTCTTT

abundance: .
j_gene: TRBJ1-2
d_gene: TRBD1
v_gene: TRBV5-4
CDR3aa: CASSIPGQGIDGYTF
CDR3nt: TGTGCCAGCAGCATACCGGGACAGGGCATTGATGGCTACACCTTC

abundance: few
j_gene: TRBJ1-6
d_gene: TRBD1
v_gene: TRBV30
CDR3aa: CAWSVLHRGGSPLHF
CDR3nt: TGTGCCTGGAGTGTACTACACAGGGGTGGTTCACCCCTCCACTTT

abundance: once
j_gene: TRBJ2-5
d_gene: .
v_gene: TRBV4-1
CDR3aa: CASSQEGEARGQGRGQETQYF
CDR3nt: TGCGCCAGCAGCCAAGAAGGCGAGGCCAGGGGGCAGGGGAGGGGCCAAGAGACCCAGTACTTC

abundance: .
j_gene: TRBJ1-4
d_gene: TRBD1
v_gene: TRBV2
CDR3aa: CASSGPGQEGEKLFF
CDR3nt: TGTGCCAGCAGTGGGCCGGGACAGGAGGGTGAAAAACTGTTTTTT

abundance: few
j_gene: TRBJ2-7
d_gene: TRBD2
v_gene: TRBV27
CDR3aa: CASSLRTSDLIEQYF
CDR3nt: TGTGCCAGCAGTTTAAGGACTAGCGATCTAATCGAGCAGTACTTC

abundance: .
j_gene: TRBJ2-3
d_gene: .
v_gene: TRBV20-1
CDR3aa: CSAKTGDTQYF
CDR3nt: TGCAGTGCTAAAACGGGAGACACGCAGTATTTT

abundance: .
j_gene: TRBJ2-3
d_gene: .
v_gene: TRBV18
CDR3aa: CASSPPGRASDTQYF
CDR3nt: TGTGCCAGCTCACCACCGGGCAGGGCTTCGGATACGCAGTATTTT

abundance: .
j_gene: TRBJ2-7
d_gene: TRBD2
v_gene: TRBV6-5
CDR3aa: CASSYFAAGVYEQYF
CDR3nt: TGTGCCAGCAGTTACTTCGCAGCGGGGGTCTACGAGCAGTACTTC

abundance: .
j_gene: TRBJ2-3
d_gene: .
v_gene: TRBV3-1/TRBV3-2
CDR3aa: CASSRSGLAQYF
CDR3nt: TGTGCCAGCAGCCGTTCAGGGTTGGCGCAGTATTTT

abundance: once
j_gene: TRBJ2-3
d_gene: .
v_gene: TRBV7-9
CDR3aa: CASSLGFSGPTDTQYF
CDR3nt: TGTGCCAGCAGCTTAGGTTTTAGCGGCCCCACAGATACGCAGTATTTT

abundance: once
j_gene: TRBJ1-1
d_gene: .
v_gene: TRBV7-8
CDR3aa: CASSLVEGSTEAFF
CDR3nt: TGTGCCAGCAGCTTAGTCGAAGGGTCCACTGAAGCTTTCTTT

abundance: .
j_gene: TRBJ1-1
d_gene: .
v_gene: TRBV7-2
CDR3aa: CASRSGRNTEAFF
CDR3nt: TGTGCCAGCAGGTCGGGAAGGAACACTGAAGCTTTCTTT

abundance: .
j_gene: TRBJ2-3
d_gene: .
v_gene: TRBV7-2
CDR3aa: CASRRAGFDTQYF
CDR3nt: TGTGCCAGCAGGCGGGCGGGTTTTGATACGCAGTATTTT

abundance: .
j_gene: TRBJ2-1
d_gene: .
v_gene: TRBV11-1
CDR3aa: CASRGGKLNNEQFF
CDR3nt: TGTGCCAGCAGAGGGGGGAAATTAAACAATGAGCAGTTCTTC

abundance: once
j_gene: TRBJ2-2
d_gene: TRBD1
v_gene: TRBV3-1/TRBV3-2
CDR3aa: CASSTTGTGTTGELFF
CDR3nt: TGTGCCAGCAGCACAACCGGGACAGGGACCACCGGGGAGCTGTTTTTT

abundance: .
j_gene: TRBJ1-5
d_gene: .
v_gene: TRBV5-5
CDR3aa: CASSLDSQPQHF
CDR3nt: TGTGCCAGCAGCTTGGATTCTCAGCCCCAGCATTTT

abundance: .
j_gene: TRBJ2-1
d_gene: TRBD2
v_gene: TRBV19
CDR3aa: CASSILSGSLNEQFF
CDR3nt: TGTGCCAGTAGTATACTAAGCGGGAGTTTGAATGAGCAGTTCTTC

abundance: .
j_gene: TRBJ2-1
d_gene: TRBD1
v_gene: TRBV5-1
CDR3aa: CASTGQGYDNEQFF
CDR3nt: TGCGCCAGCACAGGACAGGGATATGACAATGAGCAGTTCTTC

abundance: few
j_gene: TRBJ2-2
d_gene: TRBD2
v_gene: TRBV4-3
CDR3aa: CASSQDPSGGFRGELFF
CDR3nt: TGCGCCAGCAGCCAAGATCCCAGCGGGGGCTTTAGGGGGGAGCTGTTTTTT

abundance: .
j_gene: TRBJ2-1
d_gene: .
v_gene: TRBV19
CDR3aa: CASSINSGHSYNEQFF
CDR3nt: TGTGCCAGTAGTATAAATAGCGGACACTCCTACAATGAGCAGTTCTTC

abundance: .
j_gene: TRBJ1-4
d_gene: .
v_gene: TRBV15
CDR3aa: CATSRPQSLANEKLFF
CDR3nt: TGTGCCACCAGCAGGCCCCAGTCCCTAGCTAATGAAAAACTGTTTTTT

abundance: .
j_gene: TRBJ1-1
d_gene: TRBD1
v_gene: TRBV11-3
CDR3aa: CASSQTGTSNEAFF
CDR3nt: TGTGCCAGCAGCCAGACAGGGACGAGTAATGAAGCTTTCTTT

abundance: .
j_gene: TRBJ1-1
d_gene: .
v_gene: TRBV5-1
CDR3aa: CASSLDPGLMTEAFF
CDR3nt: TGCGCCAGCAGCTTGGACCCGGGACTAATGACTGAAGCTTTCTTT

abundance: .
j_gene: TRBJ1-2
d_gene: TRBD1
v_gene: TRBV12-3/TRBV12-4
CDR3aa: CASDKTGHGYTF
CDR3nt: TGTGCCAGCGACAAGACAGGGCATGGCTACACCTTC

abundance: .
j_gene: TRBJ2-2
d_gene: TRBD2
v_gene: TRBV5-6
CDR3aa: CASSLAGSGRYTGELFF
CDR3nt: TGTGCCAGCAGCTTGGCGGGTAGCGGGCGGTACACCGGGGAGCTGTTTTTT

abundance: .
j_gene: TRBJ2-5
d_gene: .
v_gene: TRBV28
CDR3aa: CASSYIEGGGQETQYF
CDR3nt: TGTGCCAGCAGTTATATTGAGGGAGGTGGTCAAGAGACCCAGTACTTC